This TCR beta chain was sequenced for a study of T cells in localized non-small cell lung cancer. Study conclusions and caveats: Detection in adjacent lung was observed for a median 57 of the top 100 tumor clones.

Turning to this clone: The antigen is unknown.

Trimming pared 5 bases from V and 6 bases from J, leaving 11 bases between. Germline V gene sequence: CDR1 MNHNY, CDR2 SVGAGI (reference sequence). The length of the CDR3 is 12 residues. The protocol was immunoSEQ multiplex PCR, while the TCRdb copy is restricted to in-frame clones and leaves out a portion. The sample consists of about 77,000 clones, more than 75% of them appearing once. This clonotype was obtained from a woman between 35 and 70 years old with stage I squamous cell lung carcinoma. The rearrangement links TRBV6-6 to TRBJ2-7; no reliable D call. This specimen was peripheral blood, taken before any cancer treatment. CDR3 amino acids: CASSLSGPEQYF. CDR3 DNA: TGTGCCAGCAGTCTCAGTGGTCCCGAGCAGTACTTC.